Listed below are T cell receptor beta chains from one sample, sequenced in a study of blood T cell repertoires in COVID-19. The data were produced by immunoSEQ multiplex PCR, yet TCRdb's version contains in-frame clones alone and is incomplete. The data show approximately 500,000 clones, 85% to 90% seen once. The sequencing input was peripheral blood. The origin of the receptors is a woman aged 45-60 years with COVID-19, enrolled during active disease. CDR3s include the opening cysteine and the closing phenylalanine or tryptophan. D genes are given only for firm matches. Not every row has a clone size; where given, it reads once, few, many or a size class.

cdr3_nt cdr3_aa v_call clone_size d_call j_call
TGTGCCAGCAGTTTGGAAGGACAGGGGGCTGATGGCTACACCTTC CASSLEGQGADGYTF TRBV28 . TRBD1 TRBJ1-2
TGTGCCACCCGCCGATTGGGGGCGAGCCAGCCCCAGCATTTT CATRRLGASQPQHF TRBV6-5 . . TRBJ1-5
TGTGCCAGCGAGGGAAGCTCCTACGAGCAGTACTTC CASEGSSYEQYF TRBV28 . . TRBJ2-7
TGTGCCAGCAGACCCCAGGGTTTAGGGTCACCCCTCCACTTT CASRPQGLGSPLHF TRBV6-5 once . TRBJ1-6
TGTGCCAGCAGCGCCGCGGGGGGCCTTCACTCCTACAATGAGCAGTTCTTC CASSAAGGLHSYNEQFF TRBV7-3 . TRBD2 TRBJ2-1
TGCGCCAGCAGCCTCGGACAGGGGGCAGGAAACACCATATATTTT CASSLGQGAGNTIYF TRBV4-1 once TRBD1 TRBJ1-3
TGTGCCACCAGCACAGAAAGGGGGCTTCGCAATGAGCAGTTCTTC CATSTERGLRNEQFF TRBV15 . TRBD1 TRBJ2-1
TGTGCCAGTAGTATAAATCCGGAGGGCAGGGCGTATGACACTGAAGCTTTCTTT CASSINPEGRAYDTEAFF TRBV19 . . TRBJ1-1
TGTGCCAGCAGTGAAATACAGGGGGGCAATCAGCCCCAGCATTTT CASSEIQGGNQPQHF TRBV2 once TRBD1 TRBJ1-5
TGTGCCAGCAGCATAGGACAGGCCAATCAGCCCCAGCATTTT CASSIGQANQPQHF TRBV7-8 . TRBD1 TRBJ1-5
TGTGCCAGCAAGACTAGCGGGGGCCCCTACGAGCAGTACTTC CASKTSGGPYEQYF TRBV6-5 . TRBD2 TRBJ2-7
TGTGCCAGCAGCGTCGGACTAGCGGGGGGCGGTGAGCAGTTCTTC CASSVGLAGGGEQFF TRBV7-9 . TRBD2 TRBJ2-1
TGTGCCAGCAGCTTAGCGAGCCCTGAAAAACTGTTTTTT CASSLASPEKLFF TRBV7-9 . . TRBJ1-4
TGTGCCAGCAGCTCTACCGGGACAGGGTACACCATATATTTT CASSSTGTGYTIYF TRBV7-2 few TRBD1 TRBJ1-3
TGTGCCGCAGGAGGGGCGGCTGTGGATGAGCAGTTCTTC CAAGGAAVDEQFF TRBV10-3 . . TRBJ2-1
TGTGCCAGCAGTATCACAGGGGACACTGAAGCTTTCTTT CASSITGDTEAFF TRBV12-3/TRBV12-4 . TRBD1 TRBJ1-1
TGTGCCTGGGCCGCGATTACAACAGCTTTGTATGGCTACACCTTC CAWAAITTALYGYTF TRBV30 . . TRBJ1-2
TGTGCCACCAGTGAAAGCTATAGCAATCAGCCCCAGCATTTT CATSESYSNQPQHF TRBV24-1 . . TRBJ1-5
TGTGCCAGCTCAGTCAGTGAGGGCGGGGACACTGAAGCTTTCTTT CASSVSEGGDTEAFF TRBV2 few . TRBJ1-1
TGTGCCAGCAGCGTCAAATCACAGGGGAACACTGAAGCTTTCTTT CASSVKSQGNTEAFF TRBV9 . . TRBJ1-1
TGTGCCTGGACCCCGACAGGGGGACCCACAGATACGCAGTATTTT CAWTPTGGPTDTQYF TRBV30 . TRBD1 TRBJ2-3
TGCGCCAGCAGCTTCGGGACAGGGACGTCGGGGCAGTTCTTC CASSFGTGTSGQFF TRBV5-1 . TRBD1 TRBJ2-1
TGCGCCAGCAGCTTCCTGAGCCCGAGCTCCTACGAGCAGTACTTC CASSFLSPSSYEQYF TRBV5-1 . . TRBJ2-7
TGCAGCGTTGATCGGCCTCCAGGAGGGACTGAAGCTTTCTTT CSVDRPPGGTEAFF TRBV29-1 . . TRBJ1-1
TGTGCCAGTAGTAAGGATGCAGGGATTAATGAAAAACTGTTTTTT CASSKDAGINEKLFF TRBV19 . . TRBJ1-4
TGTGCCAGCAGCCAACAGGGGATCCCCTATGGCTACACCTTC CASSQQGIPYGYTF TRBV5-5 few TRBD1 TRBJ1-2
TGTGCCAGCAGTTCAACCGGGACAGAATACGAGCAGTACTTC CASSSTGTEYEQYF TRBV28 . TRBD1 TRBJ2-7
TGTGCCAGCTCACGGACACAGGGGAAGAACACTGAAGCTTTCTTT CASSRTQGKNTEAFF TRBV18 . TRBD1 TRBJ1-1
TGTGCCAGCAGCTCCGCACAGGGAATCCTTGGCAATGAGCAGTTCTTC CASSSAQGILGNEQFF TRBV5-4 . . TRBJ2-1
TGTGCCAGCAGTCGGGACAGGGATGGTGTTACGCAGTATTTT CASSRDRDGVTQYF TRBV6-5 . TRBD1 TRBJ2-3
TGTGCCAGCAGCCTCGACGGGAACTATGGCTACACCTTC CASSLDGNYGYTF TRBV6-6 . . TRBJ1-2
TGTGCCACCCCGCTTGAGGCGGTCGATGGCTACACCTTC CATPLEAVDGYTF TRBV24-1 . . TRBJ1-2
TGTGCCAGCAGCTTCCGGGGGGGCCAGCCCACAGATACGCAGTATTTT CASSFRGGQPTDTQYF TRBV2 . TRBD2 TRBJ2-3
TGCGCCAGCAGCTTGGGGGCGAGCAATCAGCCCCAGCATTTT CASSLGASNQPQHF TRBV5-1 . . TRBJ1-5
TGTGCCAGTAGTATTTTGGCGGGACAGGGGGCGCCTGAAGCTTTCTTT CASSILAGQGAPEAFF TRBV19 . TRBD1 TRBJ1-1
TGTGCCAGCAGATGGACAGGGGAGGAAAAACTGTTTTTT CASRWTGEEKLFF TRBV2 . TRBD1 TRBJ1-4
TGTGCCATTTCAGGGGAAGGAGTAGGAACTGAAGCTTTCTTT CAISGEGVGTEAFF TRBV10-3 . . TRBJ1-1
TGCGCCAGCAGCCAAGATTGGGGAGCAGGAAATAATTCACCCCTCCACTTT CASSQDWGAGNNSPLHF TRBV4-1 . . TRBJ1-6
TGTGCCAGCAGACTCGATGAGGGTACTTATGGCTACACCTTC CASRLDEGTYGYTF TRBV6-4 . . TRBJ1-2
TGTGCCAGCAGCTACCCACCCGGGACAGGGAGAACTGAAGCTTTCTTT CASSYPPGTGRTEAFF TRBV5-6 . TRBD1 TRBJ1-1
TGCGCCAGCAGTGAGTCCCGGGCGGGGCTAGCGGGGGGCTACAATGAGCAGTTCTTC CASSESRAGLAGGYNEQFF TRBV10-1 . TRBD2 TRBJ2-1
TGTGCCAGCAGCCCGGGACAACTAAGCCCAGATACGCAGTATTTT CASSPGQLSPDTQYF TRBV3-1/TRBV3-2 . . TRBJ2-3